The 25 T cell receptor beta chains below come from one sample, sequenced in a study of prognosis after radiotherapy for stage I lung cancer. It was by two-round multiplex PCR that TCR beta CDR3 was amplified from genomic DNA. Used in first-round PCR were primers specific to each TRBV and TRBJ gene. MiXCR, run by TCRdb on the multiplex PCR reads, gives a single entry per CDR3 protein. The table includes around 30,000 distinct CDR3 sequences, 30% to 40% detected once. Sample: PBMCs, taken before or after stereotactic body radiation therapy (not recorded which). All receptors come from a donor aged 50 or older with non-small cell lung cancer.

The gene calls are TRBV2 and TRBJ1-2; D might be TRBD1 (6 bases). The CDR3 loop spans 16 amino acids. V was pared by 6 bases and J by 0 bases, with 17 bases between. CDR1 SNHLY and CDR2 FYNNEI come from the germline V gene. The DNA of the CDR3 is TGTGCCAGCAGGGACAGTATACAGGAAGCTAACTATGGCTACACCTTC. Residues: CASRDSIQEANYGYTF.

About this clonotype: It may be a read error: a sequence one base away is much more abundant. The chain is built from TRBV20-1 and TRBJ1-1, with TRBD1 as a possible D gene (5 bases). CDR1 and CDR2 from the germline V gene are DFQATT and SNEGSKA (reference sequence). This CDR3 is built from 15 residues. Here the CDR3 reads CSAPTWGGDNTEDFF. The CDR3 coding sequence is TGCAGTGCTCCCACGTGGGGAGGGGATAACACTGAAGATTTCTTT.

This clonotype has ten or more counts. This chain connects TRBV5-1 to TRBJ2-2; either TRBD1 or TRBD2 may supply D (7 bases each). V lost 3 bases, J lost 6 bases, and 15 bases lay in between. The CDR3 sequence is 15 residues long. The germline CDR1 and CDR2 sequences are SGHRS and YFSETQ. The CDR3 coding sequence is TGCGCCAGCAGCTCTGACAGGGCGGGGGCCGGGGAGCTGTTTTTT. Its protein is CASSSDRAGAGELFF.

With regard to this clonotype: Being one base from a much bigger clone, this may be a read error. The chain uses TRBV5-4 and TRBJ2-5, with D possibly TRBD2 on 5 matching bases. Trimming stripped 4 bases from V and 5 bases from J, with 12 bases between. This CDR3 has 13 residues. Germline CDR1 reads SGHNT; CDR2 reads YYREEE (reference sequence). The CDR3 region has the DNA TGTGCCAGCAGCGAGGGCTTCGGGGAGACCCAGTACTTC. Translated: CASSEGFGETQYF.

As for this clonotype: A much larger clone lies a single base off, so this may be a read error. This chain connects TRBV3-1 to TRBJ2-7; no firm D call. This CDR3 is 13 amino acids long. Germline CDR1 and CDR2: LGHDT and YNNKEL (reference sequence). Here the CDR3 DNA reads TGTGCCAGCAGCCAGTCTATCCTCCCCGAGCATTACTTC. Translation: CASSQSILPEHYF.

This clonotype has a count of ten or more. The genes are TRBV7-9 and TRBJ2-7, with TRBD1 as a possible D gene (5 bases). V gave up 6 bases and J gave up 7 bases, with 25 bases separating them. Germline V gene lookup returns CDR1 SEHNR and CDR2 FQNEAQ (reference sequence). The CDR3 is made up of 16 amino acids. Written as DNA, the CDR3 is TGTGCCAGCAGTATCGCACAGGCCCTCTCGGTGGGAGAGCAGTACTTC. Translated: CASSIAQALSVGEQYF.

Ten or more counts support this clonotype. The chain couples TRBV20-1 to TRBJ2-5; TRBD1 agrees at 7 bases. This CDR3 contains 12 residues. The V and J ends lost 6 bases and 5 bases, in that order; junction bases with no gene match: 6. Germline-derived CDR1 and CDR2 are DFQATT and SNEGSKA (reference sequence). The CDR3 is CSARQGSETQYF. The CDR3 nucleotides read TGCAGTGCCAGACAGGGCAGCGAGACCCAGTACTTC.

This clonotype was detected ten times or more. V and J are TRBV7-8 and TRBJ2-3; TRBD1 is a possible D gene (6 bases). This CDR3 is 17 amino acids long. V lost 1 base and J lost 2, with 16 bases in between. Looked up from germline, CDR1 is SGHVS and CDR2 is FQNEAQ. The CDR3: CASSLDEGVPPTDTQYF. CDR3 nucleotides: TGTGCCAGCAGCTTAGATGAGGGGGTACCCCCCACAGATACGCAGTATTTT.

In this sample, this clonotype turned up many times. J is TRBJ2-7 and V is TRBV2, with TRBD2 matching over 8 bases. This CDR3 region has 13 residues. V shed 4 bases, J shed 2 bases, and the junction held 1 base outside the gene matches. CDR1 and CDR2 (germline): SNHLY, FYNNEI. This CDR3 reads CASSVAGPYEQYF. The CDR3 nucleotides read TGTGCCAGCAGTGTAGCGGGACCCTACGAGCAGTACTTC.

This clonotype was observed many times. The V gene is TRBV6-2 or TRBV6-3, the J gene TRBJ1-5, with TRBD1 identical over 7 bases. Trimming removed 2 bases from V and 0 bases from J; junction bases left unmatched: 10. CDR3 length: 18 amino acids. CDR1 and CDR2 from the germline V gene are MNHEY and SVGEGT. The CDR3: CASSYGLVAGGSNQPQHF. The CDR3 DNA reads as TGTGCCAGCAGTTACGGTTTGGTGGCAGGGGGTAGCAATCAGCCCCAGCATTTT.

At least ten counts were recorded for this clonotype. One junction end does not reproduce the germline sequence, and a read error may be involved. V usage is TRBV7-8 and J usage is TRBJ2-1, with 16 bases matching TRBD2. This CDR3 spans 20 amino acids. In germline, CDR1 is SGHVS, CDR2 FQNEAQ. CDR3 coding DNA: TGTGCCAGCAGCCCAAAAAACGGGACTAGCGGGAGGGCCTCCTACAATGGGCAGTTCTTC. Translation: CASSPKNGTSGRASYNGQFF. Supplemented by reference TRBV7-8 and TRBJ2-1, the full variable domain reads GAGVSQSPRYKVAKRGQDVALRCDPISGHVSLFWYQQALGQGPEFLTYFQNEAQLDKSGLPSDRFFAERPEGSVSTLKIQRTQQEDSAVYLCASSPKNGTSGRASYNGQFFGPGTRLTVL.

Many counts were recorded for this clonotype. CDR3 sequence (DNA): TGTGCCAGCAGTTTAGCGCTAGGGGGTAGCTATGGCTACACCTTC. This codes for CASSLALGGSYGYTF. The chain combines TRBV12-3 or TRBV12-4 with TRBJ1-2, with D possibly matching TRBD1 (6 bases). The CDR3 runs to 15 residues. V was cut by 0 bases and J by 4 bases, with 12 bases left in between.

This clonotype was detected many times. The chain combines TRBV27 with TRBJ2-7; perhaps TRBD2 as D (6 bases). V was clipped by 7 bases and J by 3 bases, with 16 bases between them. Germline lookup yields CDR1 MNHEY and CDR2 SMNVEV (reference sequence). The CDR3 is made up of 14 amino acids. The CDR3 spells CASMPSVGGYEQYF. CDR3 sequence (DNA): TGTGCCAGCATGCCGTCTGTGGGGGGCTACGAGCAGTACTTC.

This clonotype was detected ten times or more. V gene TRBV10-3 combines with J gene TRBJ2-7, with D uncertain. Germline assignment: CDR1 ENHRY and CDR2 SYGVKD. Trimming left V 0 bases short and J 0 bases short, with 6 bases between. This CDR3 is built from 14 residues. The CDR3 DNA is TGTGCCATCAGTGAGTCGACTGGCTCCTACGAGCAGTACTTC. Its translation: CAISESTGSYEQYF.

In its sample, this clonotype ranks as medium-sized. This chain joins TRBV5-1 and TRBJ2-1; either TRBD1 or TRBD2 may fit D (5 bases each). The V gene's germline CDR1 is SGHRS and CDR2 YFSETQ. The CDR3 has 16 residues. V was shortened by 0 bases and J by 8 bases, with 18 bases between the two germline ends. The CDR3 loop reads CASSLVDPGLGDEQFF. CDR3 in DNA: TGCGCCAGCAGCTTGGTAGATCCGGGATTGGGGGATGAGCAGTTCTTC.

There are many counts of this clonotype. The chain combines TRBV6-5 with TRBJ1-2; no definite D call. The CDR3 sequence is 13 residues long. Trimming removed 4 bases at V and 2 bases at J, with 8 bases between. Germline V gene sequence: CDR1 MNHEY, CDR2 SVGAGI. CDR3 sequence: CASSSAGNYGYTF. The CDR3 coding sequence is TGTGCCAGCAGTTCCGCCGGGAACTATGGCTACACCTTC.

This clonotype is classed as medium-sized. The gene calls are TRBV28 and TRBJ2-7; 12 bases line up with TRBD1. The CDR3 contains 14 residues. The ends lost 6 bases at V and 2 bases at J; junction bases unmatched: 2. Germline V lookup: CDR1 MDHEN, CDR2 SYDVKM. CDR3 region: CASRRDRGPYEQYF. CDR3 nucleotides: TGTGCCAGCAGGCGGGACAGGGGGCCCTACGAGCAGTACTTC.

Many counts were recorded for this clonotype. The rearrangement links TRBV20-1 to TRBJ1-1; possibly TRBD1 for D (5 bases). Trimming took off 5 bases at V and 2 bases at J, with 18 bases between the two ends. The CDR3 is 15 amino acids. CDR1 and CDR2 (germline): DFQATT, SNEGSKA (reference sequence). CDR3 sequence: CSAPTWGGDNTEAFF. In DNA form, the CDR3 reads TGCAGTGCTCCCACGTGGGGAGGGGATAACACTGAAGCTTTCTTT.

This clonotype was detected many times. This chain links TRBV27 with TRBJ2-7, with D maybe TRBD1 (6 bases). V was shortened by 6 bases and J by 0 bases, with 12 bases between the two germline ends. The CDR3 consists of 14 residues. CDR1 is MNHEY, CDR2 SMNVEV, per germline (reference sequence). CDR3 amino acids: CASSQGTASYEQYF. DNA of the CDR3: TGTGCCAGCAGCCAGGGGACGGCCTCCTACGAGCAGTACTTC.

This clonotype was seen repeatedly, ten times or more. The chain carries TRBV27 and TRBJ1-1; D unclear. This CDR3 is 14 amino acids long. The V gene's germline CDR1 is MNHEY and CDR2 SMNVEV (reference sequence). Deletions cut 5 bases from V and 6 bases from J, with 16 bases between. The CDR3 coding sequence is TGTGCCAGCAGTAGGGTCCCAAGGAAGGCTGAAGCTTTCTTT. It codes for CASSRVPRKAEAFF.

Of note for this clonotype: Only one base separates this from a far larger clonotype, so it likely reflects a read error. No conserved phenylalanine or tryptophan is present at the end of the CDR3, so a read error is the likely explanation. The V gene is TRBV4-2, the J gene TRBJ2-7; perhaps TRBD2 as D (5 bases). The length of the CDR3 is 14 residues. CDR1 is LGHNA, CDR2 YNFKEQ, per germline. V was cut by 4 bases and J by 3 bases, with 13 bases left in between. The CDR3 DNA reads TGTGCCAGCAGCCCGGGCCGGGGAGACTACGAGCAGTACTTA. Translation: CASSPGRGDYEQYL.

This clonotype was recorded many times. This sequence joins TRBV6-1 and TRBJ2-5; 8 nucleotides line up with TRBD1. CDR1 is MNHNS and CDR2 is SASEGT in the germline V gene. This CDR3 is built from 14 residues. The junction had 9 bases not matched to a gene; V was cut back by 7 bases and J by 5 bases. The CDR3 is CASTRTGRTETQYF. CDR3 in DNA: TGTGCCAGCACCAGGACAGGGAGAACGGAGACCCAGTACTTC.

This clonotype has a count of ten or more. The V and J genes are TRBV6-2 or TRBV6-3 and TRBJ2-5, with TRBD2 matching 8 bases. J gave up 1 base and V 8 bases, and 9 bases lay outside the gene matches. CDR1 is MNHEY and CDR2 is SVGEGT in the germline V gene. This CDR3 is built from 15 residues. CDR3 loop: CASRYSGVVQETQYF. Here the CDR3 DNA reads TGTGCCAGCCGATATAGCGGGGTCGTCCAAGAGACCCAGTACTTC.

V gene TRBV6-2 or TRBV6-3 combines with J gene TRBJ2-7; the D is unclear. Germline V gives CDR1 MNHEY, CDR2 SVGEGT. This CDR3 comprises 18 residues. V was trimmed by 0 bases and J by 1 base, leaving 19 bases between them. The DNA of the CDR3 is TGTGCCAGCAGTTACTCTTCTTTAGAGTGTACTGGATCCTACGAGCAGTACTTC. Translation gives CASSYSSLECTGSYEQYF.

V usage is TRBV18 and J usage is TRBJ2-5; possibly TRBD1 for D (5 bases). Looked up from germline, CDR1 is KGHSH and CDR2 is LQKENI. The CDR3 loop spans 13 amino acids. The V gene lost 2 bases and the J gene lost 4 bases, with 8 bases spanning the gap. This CDR3 reads CASSPGHRETQYF. In DNA form, the CDR3 reads TGTGCCAGCTCACCAGGACATCGAGAGACCCAGTACTTC.